This T cell receptor beta chain was sequenced for a study of T-cell memory formation after mild COVID-19. Study-level information: TCR clusters showed largely donor specificity.

The CDR3 covers 12 residues. Trimming pared 6 bases from V and 2 bases from J, leaving 9 bases between. The germline gives CDR1 DFQATT, CDR2 SNEGSKA (reference sequence). TCRdb reanalysed the 5' RACE reads using MiXCR and keeps one entry per CDR3 protein. The table records roughly 51,000 distinct CDR3 sequences, around 7.2% of them present only once. This clonotype occurred a few times. What it recognizes is unknown. General study points: Some clones that responded were present in memory (sampled pre-infection), which suggests cross-reactive memory joined.

The chain has TRBV20-1 and TRBJ2-3, with D possibly being TRBD2 (6 bases). This TCR was sampled from a man between 18 and 35 years old who had mild COVID-19 (a few samples of this study predate the infection). Cell type and time point are not known. Source material: PBMCs or a T cell subset sorted from them (not recorded which). Here the CDR3 DNA reads TGCAGTGCGTCGGGGGACACAGATACGCAGTATTTT. Translating gives CSASGDTDTQYF.